Listed below are T cell receptor beta chains from one sample, sequenced in a study of regulatory T cells in long-lasting Graves disease. TCRdb processed the multiplex PCR reads anew with MiXCR; each CDR3 protein has one entry. Here the sample spans more than 350,000 distinct CDR3 sequences, more than 13% being singletons. A further study also used this sample, focusing on T cells in Graves' hyperthyroidism and ophthalmopathy.

Sequenced here: peripheral blood mononuclear cells (PBMCs), sampled at new diagnosis, from a patient treated with antithyroid drugs. Every receptor here comes from a woman in her 30s with Graves disease. Each CDR3 is given with its conserved first and last residue. The D gene is left open where the match is weak. Clone size is not always given. Where it is, it says once, few, many or a class for expanded clones.

>TRBV7-3|many|TRBJ2-3|-
TGTGCCAGCAGCATCCAGGAGCAAGATACGCAGTATTTT
CASSIQEQDTQYF
>TRBV20-1|few|TRBJ2-7|TRBD2
TGCAGTGCTAGGGACCTAAGGACTAGCGGGAACACTATAACCTACGAGCAGTACTTC
CSARDLRTSGNTITYEQYF
>TRBV10-3|-|TRBJ1-1|-
TGTGCCGTTAGGACGGAGACTGAAGCTTTCTTT
CAVRTETEAFF
>TRBV5-1|-|TRBJ2-5|-
TGCGCCAGCAGCAGAATCCAGAGGGGCCTTGGAGAGACCCAGTACTTC
CASSRIQRGLGETQYF
>TRBV20-1|-|TRBJ2-2|-
TGCAGTGCTAGCGGGACGAACACCGGGGAGCTGTTTTTT
CSASGTNTGELFF
>TRBV24-1|many|TRBJ1-1|TRBD1
TGTGCCACCAGTGACCCTGACAGGGGAGGGGTTGCTTTCTTT
CATSDPDRGGVAFF
>TRBV20-1|many|TRBJ2-1|TRBD2
TGCAGTGCTAGCGACCACGGGACTAGCGGGAGAGGGTACAATGAGCAGTTCTTC
CSASDHGTSGRGYNEQFF
>TRBV7-9|-|TRBJ2-7|-
TGTGCCAGCAGCTCATACACAGGGAGTTTCCTTTGGGAGCAGTACTTC
CASSSYTGSFLWEQYF
>TRBV6-2/TRBV6-3|many|TRBJ2-5|-
TGTGCCAGCAGTGGCGGAGTCACCCAGTACTTC
CASSGGVTQYF
>TRBV7-3|few|TRBJ2-7|-
TGTGCCAGCAGCTTACCCGCTTGGCGGGTAAACGAGCAGTACTTC
CASSLPAWRVNEQYF
>TRBV5-1|many|TRBJ2-5|-
TGCGCCAGCAGCCCCAGCGGGAGTAGGGGGCAGACCCAGTACTTC
CASSPSGSRGQTQYF
>TRBV6-2/TRBV6-3|-|TRBJ2-2|-
TGTGCCAGCAGTGCCCAAGGGACCGGGGAGCTGTTTTTT
CASSAQGTGELFF
>TRBV20-1|many|TRBJ2-4|TRBD2
TGCAGTGCTAGGGATCTCATAGCGGGAGAATGGGACATTCAGTACTTC
CSARDLIAGEWDIQYF
>TRBV7-8|many|TRBJ2-7|TRBD2
TGTGCCAGCAGCCGATCAGCGGGAGGGCTCCTTTACGAGCAGTACTTC
CASSRSAGGLLYEQYF
>TRBV9|once|TRBJ1-2|-
TGTGCCAGCAGCGTAGAAAGTACAGGGCATGGCTACACCTTC
CASSVESTGHGYTF
>TRBV7-9|many|TRBJ2-3|-
TGTGCCAGCAGCAACGGAGATACGCAGTATTTT
CASSNGDTQYF
>TRBV7-9|-|TRBJ2-4|TRBD2
TGTGCCAGCAGCAGTCGGACTAGCGGATCCTACAATGAGCAGTACTTC
CASSSRTSGSYNEQYF
>TRBV27|-|TRBJ1-5|TRBD1
TGTGCCAGCAGTTTCCCCCAGGCCGGGACAGGGGGCGATCAGCCCCAGCATTTT
CASSFPQAGTGGDQPQHF
>TRBV30|-|TRBJ2-5|-
TGTGCCTGGAGTGTAGACGGACAGCTCCAAGAGACCCAGTACTTC
CAWSVDGQLQETQYF
>TRBV4-1|many|TRBJ2-3|TRBD2
TGCGCCAGCAGCCATTCTCGCGGGGGGCAGGGTGCAGATACGCAGTATTTT
CASSHSRGGQGADTQYF
>TRBV30|many|TRBJ2-2|-
TGTGCCTGGATGGCGGGATCGAACACCGGGGAGCTGTTTTTT
CAWMAGSNTGELFF
>TRBV6-9|many|TRBJ2-5|TRBD2
TGTGCCAGCAGTTACTCGAACCCGAAAGGCGGGGGGGGGACCCAGTACTTC
CASSYSNPKGGGGTQYF
>TRBV28|many|TRBJ2-3|-
TGTGCCAGCAGTTTTGAGGAGGATACGCAGTATTTT
CASSFEEDTQYF
>TRBV5-8|many|TRBJ2-7|TRBD2
TGTGCCAGCAGCTTGACCGGGACTAGCGGGAGAGGCTACGAGCAGTACTTC
CASSLTGTSGRGYEQYF
>TRBV20-1|few|TRBJ2-7|-
TGCAGTGCTAGAGTTTGGCGGCTAAGCTCCTACGAGCAGTACTTC
CSARVWRLSSYEQYF
>TRBV11-3|-|TRBJ2-3|TRBD1
TGTGCCAGCAGCTCTGGACAGGGAAAAGATACGCAGTATTTT
CASSSGQGKDTQYF
>TRBV20-1|few|TRBJ2-1|TRBD1
TGCAGTGCAACAGGGGTTGGGAATGAGCAGTTCTTC
CSATGVGNEQFF
>TRBV14|many|TRBJ2-7|TRBD1
TGTGCCAGCAGCCAAGGGCAGGGGGTGTTCTACGAGCAGTACTTC
CASSQGQGVFYEQYF
>TRBV19|-|TRBJ2-7|TRBD2
TGTGCCAGTAGTAACGCCGGGGGGGGACCCTACGAGCAGTACTTC
CASSNAGGGPYEQYF
>TRBV3-1|many|TRBJ1-5|-
TGTGCCAGCAGCCAAGGACTTAATCAGCCCCAGCATTTT
CASSQGLNQPQHF
>TRBV27|few|TRBJ2-1|TRBD2
TGTGCCAGCAGTTTATCGACTAGCGGGGACTACAATGAGCAGTTCTTC
CASSLSTSGDYNEQFF
>TRBV3-1|many|TRBJ1-1|-
TGTGCCAGCAGCCAATCTATTGGTGCGAACACTGAAGCTTTCTTT
CASSQSIGANTEAFF
>TRBV20-1|many|TRBJ2-1|TRBD2
TGCAGTGCTAGACCTTTAGGGGGACTAGCGCCGGTGGATGAGCAGTTCTTC
CSARPLGGLAPVDEQFF
>TRBV20-1|-|TRBJ2-3|-
TGCAGTGCTAGTCTGGGGCGGGACACAGATACGCAGTATTTT
CSASLGRDTDTQYF
>TRBV10-3|-|TRBJ2-1|-
TGTGCCATCAGTGACGGAAACAATGAGCAGTTCTTC
CAISDGNNEQFF
>TRBV7-7|many|TRBJ2-5|-
TGTGCTAGCAGCCGTAGGGGCGGCGGAGAGACCCAGTACTTC
CASSRRGGGETQYF
>TRBV6-2/TRBV6-3|many|TRBJ2-1|-
TGTGCCAGCAGAGGACACGGAGCTTACAATGAGCAGTTCTTC
CASRGHGAYNEQFF
>TRBV7-9|few|TRBJ2-1|-
TGTGCCAGCCCCCATGAGGGGACTTCAAATGGGCAGTTCTTC
CASPHEGTSNGQFF
>TRBV12-3/TRBV12-4|many|TRBJ2-5|TRBD2
TGTGCCAGCAGGCCGACTCCCGGGACTATGTACCAAGAGACCCAGTACTTC
CASRPTPGTMYQETQYF
>TRBV10-3|many|TRBJ2-5|TRBD2
TGTGCCACCGGACTAGCGGGACAAGAGACCCAGTACTTC
CATGLAGQETQYF
>TRBV20-1|few|TRBJ2-7|TRBD2
TGCAGTGCTAGCGGGGGGGGTCCGAATATTAACTACGAGCAGTACTTC
CSASGGGPNINYEQYF
>TRBV12-3/TRBV12-4|many|TRBJ2-1|TRBD2
TGTGCCAGCATGGGACTAGCGGGAGGGTTTTCCTACAATGAGCAGTTCTTC
CASMGLAGGFSYNEQFF
>TRBV28|many|TRBJ2-7|TRBD1
TGTGCCAGCATCCCCCCGGGACAGGGACCTTTAGAGCAGTACTTC
CASIPPGQGPLEQYF
>TRBV5-1|many|TRBJ2-7|-
TGCGCCAGCAGCTACAGTTATACCTACGAGCAGTACTTC
CASSYSYTYEQYF
>TRBV28|-|TRBJ1-4|TRBD1
TGTGCCAGCAGATCCGGGACAGCAAATGAAAAACTGTTTTTT
CASRSGTANEKLFF
>TRBV5-1|-|TRBJ2-7|-
TGCGCCAGCAGCTTGAGGGGACCCCCCTACGGGCAGTACTTC
CASSLRGPPYGQYF
>TRBV4-1|few|TRBJ1-1|-
TGCGCCAGCACCTTGAAGCCCGGTGGGATGAACACTGAAGCTTTCTTT
CASTLKPGGMNTEAFF
>TRBV20-1|many|TRBJ2-7|TRBD2
TGCAGTGCTACGATCGGCGGGACTAAATACGAGCAGTACTTC
CSATIGGTKYEQYF